This is a list of T cell receptor beta chains from one sample in a study of cytomegalovirus exposure and HLA in healthy donors. Only in-frame clones appear in the TCRdb table, and some are missing; sequencing was by immunoSEQ multiplex PCR. The data show over 200,000 clones, more than 75% seen once. Source material: PBMCs. Receptors were obtained from a human donor in good health. Each CDR3 is given without its conserved first and last residue. Each record gives: V gene, J gene, CDR3 protein.

V: TRBV5-1
J: TRBJ1-2
CDR3: ASSLDPGNGYT

V: TRBV27
J: TRBJ2-1
CDR3: ASINSYSGQHEQF

V: TRBV5-1
J: TRBJ2-1
CDR3: ASTGLGRSANEQF

V: TRBV27
J: TRBJ2-3
CDR3: ASKLWTGGTDTQY

V: TRBV28
J: TRBJ2-7
CDR3: ASTPSGRGYEQY

V: TRBV6-1
J: TRBJ2-7
CDR3: ASSEAGQLGEQY

V: TRBV28
J: TRBJ2-5
CDR3: ASRLAAQETQY

V: TRBV2
J: TRBJ2-3
CDR3: ASSSLDTQY

V: TRBV27
J: TRBJ2-7
CDR3: ASSLTGGLDRLY

V: TRBV14
J: TRBJ1-2
CDR3: ASSQGSGTGEYGYT